Below are 30 T cell receptor beta chains sequenced from a single sample in a study of blood T cells in healthy people across ages (dated by TCRdb to between 2015 and 2017). The library was produced with 5' RACE. Sequencing was carried out with an Illumina HiSeq 2500. The second PCR ran for about 7 to 11 cycles and used a J-beta primer mix along with a sample-barcoded 5' primer. The raw public reads went through TCRdb reprocessing: fastp at Q25, MiXCR clone calling, in-frame beta chains kept. Each entry merges the rows of one CDR3 protein and shows their most common DNA and genes. Present in this sample are approximately 960,000 distinct CDR3 sequences, under 35% of which were seen just once. Together, the top ten hold 10% of the sample. The data also belong to a second study, concerning T cells of mothers and their children.

The specimen sequenced was blood. Receptors originate from a woman aged 40 to 55 in good health.

A few counts support this clonotype. V and J are TRBV5-1 and TRBJ2-1; the D is unclear. V was pared by 2 bases and J by 5 bases, with 14 bases between. CDR3 size: 15 residues. Germline-derived CDR1 and CDR2 are SGHRS and YFSETQ. Here the CDR3 DNA reads TGCGCCAGCAGCTTACCCGGGCCTTCCGACAATGAGCAGTTCTTC. This gives the protein CASSLPGPSDNEQFF.

J is TRBJ1-1 and V is TRBV5-1; a weak D match, TRBD1 (5 bases). V was clipped by 4 bases and J by 5 bases, with 18 bases between them. CDR3 length: 15 amino acids. Looked up from germline, CDR1 is SGHRS and CDR2 is YFSETQ. The CDR3 here is CASSLPGTRGTEAFF. The CDR3 nucleotides are TGCGCCAGCAGCCTCCCCGGGACCCGAGGTACTGAAGCTTTCTTT.

The chain joins TRBV28 to TRBJ1-4; TRBD1 is a possible D gene (6 bases). V was cut by 3 bases and J by 3 bases, with 14 bases left in between. CDR1 and CDR2 from the germline V gene are MDHEN and SYDVKM. The CDR3 is 16 amino acids. The CDR3 reads CASSFRDMSANEKLFF. The CDR3 DNA reads as TGTGCCAGCAGTTTTCGGGACATGTCGGCTAATGAAAAACTGTTTTTT. Drawing the rest from reference TRBV28 and TRBJ1-4, the complete variable domain is DVKVTQSSRYLVKRTGEKVFLECVQDMDHENMFWYRQDPGLGLRLIYFSYDVKMKEKGDIPEGYSVSREKKERFSLILESASTNQTSMYLCASSFRDMSANEKLFFGSGTQLSVL.

The rearrangement joins TRBV7-2 to TRBJ1-5, with D possibly being TRBD1 (6 bases). Germline V gene lookup returns CDR1 SGHTA and CDR2 FQGNSA. The V end was cut by 4 bases, the J end by 1 base, with 11 bases between. The CDR3 is made up of 15 amino acids. CDR3 region: CTSSSQGASNQPQHF. Here the CDR3 DNA reads TGTACCAGCAGCTCACAGGGAGCAAGCAATCAGCCCCAGCATTTT.

The rearrangement links TRBV6-1 to TRBJ1-2, with TRBD1 as a possible D gene (6 bases). The CDR3 contains 13 residues. Germline assignment: CDR1 MNHNS and CDR2 SASEGT. V was trimmed by 10 bases and J by 4 bases, leaving 16 bases between them. CDR3 loop: CATHETGGYGYTF. CDR3 DNA: TGTGCCACCCACGAGACAGGCGGCTATGGCTACACCTTC.

Details on this clonotype: A much larger clone lies a single base off, so this may be a read error. V usage is TRBV29-1 and J usage is TRBJ2-7, with TRBD1 matching 11 bases. From germline, CDR1 is SQVTM and CDR2 ANQGSEA. This CDR3 has 13 residues. The V gene end was trimmed by 7 bases and the J gene end by 3 bases; junction bases not matched to a gene: 5. CDR3 bases: TGCAGCGGTGGGACAGGGGGATTCTACGAGCAGTACTTC. Translated: CSGGTGGFYEQYF.

This chain joins TRBV5-1 and TRBJ2-1; D could derive from TRBD1 or TRBD2 (5 bases each). The CDR3 extends over 15 amino acids. The germline V and J ends were trimmed by 3 bases and 4 bases, with 14 bases remaining between them. The germline V gene encodes CDR1 SGHRS and CDR2 YFSETQ. The CDR3 region has the DNA TGCGCCAGCAGCTGGGGACGGAGGCCGTACAATGAGCAGTTCTTC. It specifies CASSWGRRPYNEQFF.

This clonotype was found many times. The chain uses TRBV29-1 and TRBJ1-2; D call uncertain. CDR1 and CDR2 from the germline V gene are SQVTM and ANQGSEA. The CDR3 has 12 amino acids. V was pared by 4 bases and J by 5 bases, with 11 bases between. In nucleotides, the CDR3 is TGCAGCGTTGTAGCCGGGTCTTATGGCTACACCTTC. It translates to CSVVAGSYGYTF.

The chain has TRBV7-2 and TRBJ2-7; D remains unclear. This CDR3 is 13 amino acids long. Trimming took 5 bases from V and 6 from J, leaving 14 bases between them. CDR1 and CDR2 (germline): SGHTA, FQGNSA. For the CDR3, the DNA is TGTGCCAGCAGCCCCCGAAGGGTTTCCGAGCAGTACTTC. Amino acids: CASSPRRVSEQYF. The full variable domain, with the rest looked up from reference TRBV7-2 and TRBJ2-7, is GAGVSQSPSNKVTEKGKDVELRCDPISGHTALYWYRQSLGQGLEFLIYFQGNSAPDKSGLPSDRFSAERTGGSVSTLTIQRTQQEDSAVYLCASSPRRVSEQYFGPGTRLTVT.

This clonotype was counted a few times. Germline is not matched at one junction end, which may reflect a read error. The chain combines TRBV28 with TRBJ2-1, with TRBD1 as a possible D gene (5 bases). CDR1 and CDR2 (germline): MDHEN, SYDVKM. CDR3 length: 14 amino acids. This chain's CDR3 is CASGFGAPRSEQFF. The CDR3 region has the DNA TGTGCCAGCGGTTTTGGGGCCCCCAGGAGTGAGCAGTTCTTC.

This clonotype was counted between two and nine times. The junction differs from germline at one of its ends, possibly a read error. The V call is TRBV7-9, the J call TRBJ2-4; possibly TRBD1 or TRBD2 for D (5 bases each). CDR3 length: 17 amino acids. The germline CDR1 and CDR2 sequences are SEHNR and FQNEAQ (reference sequence). Written as DNA, the CDR3 is TGTGTCAGCAGCTCATCCGGGACGAGTCTAGCCAAAAACATTCAGTACTTC. Translating gives CVSSSSGTSLAKNIQYF. The full variable domain, with the rest looked up from reference TRBV7-9 and TRBJ2-4, is DTGVSQNPRHKITKRGQNVTFRCDPISEHNRLYWYRQTLGQGPEFLTYFQNEAQLEKSRLLSDRFSAERPKGSFSTLEIQRTEQGDSAMYLCVSSSSGTSLAKNIQYFGAGTRLSVL.

The V gene is TRBV12-3 or TRBV12-4, the J gene TRBJ2-5; 12 bases line up with TRBD2. The CDR3 extends over 19 amino acids. The J segment lost 5 bases and the V segment lost 4 bases, leaving 17 bases of the junction unmatched. The CDR3, as DNA: TGTGCCAGCAGTTCTCACCCTCTAGCGGGGGGGCCGAAAGGGGAGACCCAGTACTTC. It is translated as CASSSHPLAGGPKGETQYF.

V gene TRBV28 combines with J gene TRBJ2-1, with no clear D. Trimming stripped 1 base from V and 13 bases from J, with 17 bases between. This CDR3 spans 14 amino acids. Germline CDR1 is MDHEN and CDR2 is SYDVKM. The CDR3 is CASSLSPREGNQFF. CDR3 DNA: TGTGCCAGCAGTTTATCCCCCCGTGAAGGGAATCAGTTCTTC.

This clonotype was seen once. V and J are TRBV3-1 and TRBJ2-5; the match to TRBD1 covers 8 bases. CDR3 size: 20 residues. Losses at the gene ends were 0 bases for V and 5 bases for J; bases not matched to a gene: 20. In germline, CDR1 is LGHDT, CDR2 YNNKEL (reference sequence). CDR3 sequence: CASSQDFFRAGGSDRETQYF. CDR3 nucleotide sequence: TGTGCCAGCAGCCAAGACTTTTTTCGGGCAGGGGGCTCCGATAGGGAGACCCAGTACTTC.

J is TRBJ2-3 and V is TRBV5-1, with 8 bases lining up with TRBD2. Trimming removed 5 bases from V and 0 bases from J; junction bases left unmatched: 5. The CDR3 runs to 15 residues. Per germline, CDR1 SGHRS and CDR2 YFSETQ. The CDR3 bases are TGCGCCAGCAGTCCTATAGCGGGAAGCACAGATACGCAGTATTTT. The encoded protein is CASSPIAGSTDTQYF.

The V call is TRBV7-8, the J call TRBJ2-6; D unclear. Trimming pared 8 bases from V and 0 bases from J, leaving 8 bases between. The CDR3 has 14 amino acids. Germline CDR1 and CDR2: SGHVS and FQNEAQ. The CDR3 sequence: CASCPGSGANVLTF. CDR3 in DNA: TGTGCCAGCTGCCCGGGCTCTGGGGCCAACGTCCTGACTTTC.

This clonotype showed up just a few times. This CDR3 is CASSQALDRARTNEKLFF. CDR3 sequence (DNA): TGCGCCAGCAGCCAAGCCCTCGACAGGGCGCGAACTAATGAAAAACTGTTTTTT. The chain uses TRBV4-1 and TRBJ1-4; 7 bases are a match to TRBD1. The V segment lost 1 base and the J segment 1 base; nucleotides outside the gene matches: 9. Looked up from germline, CDR1 is MGHRA and CDR2 is YSYEKL. The CDR3 is 18 residues long.

This clonotype has just a few counts. V and J are TRBV5-1 and TRBJ1-1, with TRBD1 identical over 9 bases. Trimming took 3 bases from V and 2 from J; bases not matched to a gene: 5. CDR3 length: 15 residues. Germline V CDR1 and CDR2: SGHRS, YFSETQ. This chain's CDR3 is CASSSGQGFNTEAFF. The CDR3, as DNA: TGCGCCAGCAGCTCGGGACAGGGTTTTAACACTGAAGCTTTCTTT.

This clonotype was detected only a few times. The chain carries TRBV18 and TRBJ1-1; possibly TRBD1 for D (5 bases). The length of the CDR3 is 14 residues. CDR1 is KGHSH and CDR2 is LQKENI in the germline V gene. V gave up 1 base and J gave up 5 bases, with 11 bases separating them. CDR3 amino acids: CASSPLGEDTEAFF. The CDR3 DNA follows: TGTGCCAGCTCACCACTAGGGGAGGATACTGAAGCTTTCTTT.

As concerns this clonotype: A read error may explain this, as a much larger clone is one base away. The rearrangement uses TRBV20-1 and TRBJ2-3; possibly TRBD1 for D (5 bases). Deletions cut 1 base from V and 6 bases from J, with 11 bases between. This CDR3 comprises 13 residues. The V gene's germline CDR1 is DFQATT and CDR2 SNEGSKA (reference sequence). The CDR3: CSARAPAGDTQYF. DNA of the CDR3: TGCAGTGCTAGAGCGCCCGCAGGGGATACGCAGTATTTT.

V gene TRBV11-1 combines with J gene TRBJ1-5, with D possibly matching TRBD1 (6 bases). The V gene's germline CDR1 is SGHAT and CDR2 FQDESV (reference sequence). CDR3 length: 13 amino acids. Trimming shortened V by 5 bases and J by 6 bases, and 11 bases separated the two germline ends. This chain's CDR3 is CASSRGGGQPQHF. CDR3 in DNA: TGTGCCAGCAGCCGAGGGGGGGGTCAGCCCCAGCATTTT. Combining the CDR3 with reference TRBV11-1 and TRBJ1-5 gives the whole variable domain EAEVAQSPRYKITEKSQAVAFWCDPISGHATLYWYRQILGQGPELLVQFQDESVVDDSQLPKDRFSAERLKGVDSTLKIQPAELGDSAMYLCASSRGGGQPQHFGDGTRLSIL.

The genes are TRBV2 and TRBJ2-4; 9 bases map to TRBD2. The CDR3 loop spans 15 amino acids. Germline CDR1 SNHLY, CDR2 FYNNEI. With 2 bases clipped from V and 13 bases from J, the junction kept 12 bases outside the gene matches. In DNA, the CDR3 is TGTGCCAGCAGTGAACTGTCTAGCGGGGCTAATGAGCAGTACTTC. Translation: CASSELSSGANEQYF.

Remarks on this clonotype: This may come from a read error, since a much larger clone is one base off. This rearrangement joins TRBV5-1 to TRBJ2-4; 7 bases agree with TRBD1. The J call may not be correct, given that the DNA end is closer to TRBJ2-7. Per the germline V gene, CDR1 is SGHRS and CDR2 is YFSETQ. The CDR3 has 16 amino acids. CDR3 region: CASSLGHRGVFLEQYF. CDR3 nucleotides: TGCGCCAGCAGCTTGGGCCACAGGGGTGTCTTTCTCGAGCAGTACTTC.

On this clonotype: One end of the junction fails to match germline, which may point to a read error. The chain links TRBV4-2 to TRBJ1-2; D may be TRBD1 (5 bases). This CDR3 spans 11 amino acids. Germline lookup yields CDR1 LGHNA and CDR2 YNFKEQ. CDR3 protein: CASSQDGASTF. The CDR3 DNA reads as TGTGCCAGTAGCCAAGATGGGGCAAGCACCTTC.

The rearrangement uses TRBV29-1 and TRBJ1-4, with D hard to call. This CDR3 has 11 amino acids. The V end was cut by 7 bases, the J end by 8 bases, with 11 bases between. Germline V gene data show CDR1 as SQVTM and CDR2 as ANQGSEA. The CDR3 region has the DNA TGCAGCGCCCTACAGACCGAAAAACTGTTTTTT. Amino acids: CSALQTEKLFF.

The gene calls are TRBV12-3 or TRBV12-4 and TRBJ1-2; maybe TRBD1 (5 bases). Trimming pared 5 bases from V and 6 bases from J, leaving 10 bases between. The CDR3 has 12 residues. CDR3 amino acids: CASSSGADGYTF. The CDR3 coding sequence is TGTGCCAGCAGTAGTGGGGCAGATGGCTACACCTTC.

This clonotype was detected only once. The chain has TRBV6-2 or TRBV6-3 and TRBJ1-5; a weak D match, TRBD1 (5 bases). This CDR3 comprises 16 residues. Per the germline V gene, CDR1 is MNHEY and CDR2 is SVGEGT. Trimming stripped 6 bases from V and 2 bases from J, with 17 bases between. The CDR3 loop is CASRARGGKGNQPQHF. In nucleotides, the CDR3 is TGTGCCAGCAGAGCACGGGGGGGGAAGGGCAATCAGCCCCAGCATTTT.

The sample holds one count of this clonotype. The junction differs from germline at one of its ends, possibly a read error. V gene TRBV6-5 combines with J gene TRBJ1-2; TRBD1 matches at 10 bases. The CDR3 runs to 14 residues. CDR1 and CDR2 from the germline V gene are MNHEY and SVGAGI. The CDR3 loop reads CASRGQGTYYSYTF. The CDR3 nucleotides are TGTGCCAGCAGGGGACAGGGGACCTACTATAGCTACACCTTC.

A note on this clonotype: Sequence at one end of the junction differs from germline and may be a read error. The chain is built from TRBV7-6 and TRBJ1-1; TRBD1 might be the D (5 bases). The CDR3 extends over 14 amino acids. Germline assignment: CDR1 SGHVS and CDR2 FNYEAQ. The CDR3 DNA is TGTGCCGGCAGCTTTGGGGGGAAGAACACTGAAGCTTTCTTT. The encoded protein is CAGSFGGKNTEAFF.

This clonotype has a count of ten or more. A much larger clone differs from this one at a single base, so this may be a read error. The V and J genes are TRBV11-2 and TRBJ2-6, with 8 bases fitting TRBD1. In germline, CDR1 is SGHAT, CDR2 FQNNGV. The length of the CDR3 is 17 residues. CDR3 nucleotide sequence: TGTGCCAGCAGTCCAGGACAGGGAAGAGGTGGGGCCAACGTCCGGACTTTC. Protein: CASSPGQGRGGANVRTF.